Reported below is one TCR beta chain. Its antigen is unidentified. CDR1 is SGHKS and CDR2 is YYEKEE in the germline V gene (reference sequence). The length of the CDR3 is 15 residues. The V segment lost 1 base and the J segment 6 bases; nucleotides outside the gene matches: 9. These data are taken from a study of shared clonotypes between healthy human individuals. Study details: The donor pool was made up of a couple of women and a few men aged 18 to 49.

CD8 cells regarded as naive lacked CD45RO, were positively chosen for CCR7, and omitted terminally differentiated effector memory CD45RA+ cells. Study findings and constraints: Non-shared clonotypes were found to have lower generation probabilities than the clonotypes that were shared by all four of the sorted-subset donors.

Source study methods: ImmunoSEQ output lacked quality scores and full-length reads, limiting matched filtering. Profiled with immunoSEQ multiplex PCR; TCRdb holds only in-frame clones, not every one. That table supplies the V and J calls and clone size; D and trimming were determined from the DNA. The table includes millions of clones, about 95% detected once. What was sequenced was naive CD8+ T cells sorted from blood. This chain links TRBV5-5 with TRBJ1-2; 7 nucleotides align to TRBD1. The sequence derives from a man younger than 30 in good health. In DNA form, the CDR3 reads TGTGCCAGCAGCTTGAGGTCTCAGGGGGATCATGGCTACACCTTC. This sequence encodes CASSLRSQGDHGYTF.